This TCR beta chain is from a study of molecular identifiers for immune sequencing clone quantification. General study findings and limits: Spiked Jurkat TCR RNA equivalent to one cell was reportedly detectable in one million naive cells. Barcode collisions between identical TCR molecules could shrink estimates of highly expanded clone sizes.

The germline CDR1 and CDR2 sequences are SGHDT and YYEEEE. The germline V and J ends were trimmed by 0 bases and 2 bases, with 5 bases remaining between them. The CDR3 consists of 13 residues. On this clonotype: Its antigen is not known.

Naive CD8 T cells, phenotype CD8+CD4-CCR7+CD45RA+, were sorted. Bulk TCR library preparation followed previously described methods with listed TCR primers. TCRdb passed the PCR reads through MiXCR, listing each CDR3 protein once. Of approximately 500,000 distinct CDR3 sequences listed, approximately 25% are singletons. The chain joins TRBV5-6 to TRBJ1-1; no definite D call. The receptor was isolated from a human donor in good health. Some libraries in this study had Jurkat cell RNA spiked in. The sequenced material came from naive CD8+ T cells from blood, with Jurkat cell RNA spiked in. As for subset: FACS-sorted CD8+CD4-CCR7+CD45RA+ naive T cells. DNA for the CDR3: TGTGCCAGCAGCTTGGCCTACAACACTGAAGCTTTCTTT. This codes for CASSLAYNTEAFF.